This T cell receptor (beta chain) was sequenced during a study of PD-L1 blockade in urothelial cancer. The overall study: Patients commenced intravenous atezolizumab, 1,200 mg every 3 weeks, around 2014. Male sex and bladder-origin urothelial cancer characterized about 90% of the roughly 30 patients. Each participant's history included 0 to 3 prior chemotherapy regimens. The study recovered a median of roughly 140,000 T cells per blood sample.

As to time point: pretreatment peripheral blood. The data were produced by immunoSEQ multiplex PCR, yet TCRdb's version contains in-frame clones alone and is incomplete. This table has 68,000 or so clones, roughly 79% appearing once. Germline lookup yields CDR1 SGHRS and CDR2 YFSETQ. Unmatched junction bases numbered 6, after V lost 4 bases and J lost 3 bases. This CDR3 is built from 16 residues. The sequence was obtained from a man in his 70s with urothelial cancer. Here the sequenced sample was PBMCs, taken around atezolizumab (anti-PD-L1) treatment. The chain has TRBV5-1 and TRBJ2-3, with 12 bases that match TRBD2. The CDR3 sequence is CASSGETSGRTDTQYF. The DNA for the CDR3 is TGCGCCAGCAGCGGCGAGACTAGCGGGAGAACAGATACGCAGTATTTT. Supplemented by reference TRBV5-1 and TRBJ2-3, the full variable domain reads KAGVTQTPRYLIKTRGQQVTLSCSPISGHRSVSWYQQTPGQGLQFLFEYFSETQRNKGNFPGRFSGRQFSNSRSEMNVSTLELGDSALYLCASSGETSGRTDTQYFGPGTRLTVL.